This T cell receptor beta chain comes out of a study of cytomegalovirus exposure and HLA in healthy donors. Study-level points and caveats: The presence/absence work took it that sequencing depth was about the same across donors. Data from an earlier analysis indicated that most TCR beta V segments were productive either about 90% or about 30% of the time. A later look showed TCR association rates differing by HLA locus, highest for DRB1 and lowest for HLA-C. As a later analysis showed, a missense DCLRE1C variant was linked to trimming of TCR beta V- and J-genes.

The PCR had 60 Vbeta and 13 Jbeta primers. Here immunoSEQ multiplex PCR was the method, and the copy in TCRdb shows in-frame clones only, minus some. This sample has some 160,000 clones, with around 80% found just once. V was shortened by 7 bases and J by 3 bases, with 4 bases between the two germline ends. The germline gives CDR1 SNHLY, CDR2 FYNNEI. The CDR3 has 11 residues. Points on this clone: The antigen remains undetermined.

This sequence joins TRBV2 and TRBJ1-3; D not resolved. This clonotype was obtained from a woman between 50 and 59 years old in good health and CMV-seronegative. The sequencing input was PBMCs. The CDR3 is CASTIGNTIYF. The CDR3 bases are TGTGCCAGCACCATTGGAAACACCATATATTTT.